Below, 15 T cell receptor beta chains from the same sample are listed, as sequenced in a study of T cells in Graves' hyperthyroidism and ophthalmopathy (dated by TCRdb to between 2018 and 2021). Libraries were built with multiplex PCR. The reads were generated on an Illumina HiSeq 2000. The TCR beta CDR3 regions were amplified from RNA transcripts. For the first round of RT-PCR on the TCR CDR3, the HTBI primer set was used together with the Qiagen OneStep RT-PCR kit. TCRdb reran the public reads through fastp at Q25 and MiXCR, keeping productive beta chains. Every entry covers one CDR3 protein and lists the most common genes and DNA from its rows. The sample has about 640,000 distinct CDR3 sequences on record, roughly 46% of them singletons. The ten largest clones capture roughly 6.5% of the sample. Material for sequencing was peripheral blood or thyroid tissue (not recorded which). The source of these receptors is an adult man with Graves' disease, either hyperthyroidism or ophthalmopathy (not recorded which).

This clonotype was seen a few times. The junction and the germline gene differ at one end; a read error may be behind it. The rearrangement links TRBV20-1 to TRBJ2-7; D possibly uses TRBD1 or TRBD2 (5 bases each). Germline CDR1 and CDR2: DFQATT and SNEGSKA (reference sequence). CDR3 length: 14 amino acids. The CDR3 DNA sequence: TGCAGTACTAGAGATGGGGAAGGGGTCTACGAGCAGTACTTC. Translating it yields CSTRDGEGVYEQYF.

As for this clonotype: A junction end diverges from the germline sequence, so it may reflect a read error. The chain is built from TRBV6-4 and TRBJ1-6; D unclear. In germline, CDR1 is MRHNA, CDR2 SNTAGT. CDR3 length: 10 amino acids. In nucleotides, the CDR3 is TGTGCCAGCAGTGACCGAGTTCGTAACTTT. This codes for CASSDRVRNF.

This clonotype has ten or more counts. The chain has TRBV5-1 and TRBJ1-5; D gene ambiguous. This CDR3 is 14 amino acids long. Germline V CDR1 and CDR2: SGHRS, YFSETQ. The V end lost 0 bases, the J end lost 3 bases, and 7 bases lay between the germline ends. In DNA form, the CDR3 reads TGCGCCAGCAGCTTGGGCACCTTCAATCAGCCCCAGCATTTT. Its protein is CASSLGTFNQPQHF. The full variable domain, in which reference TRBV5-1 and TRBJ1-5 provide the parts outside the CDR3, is KAGVTQTPRYLIKTRGQQVTLSCSPISGHRSVSWYQQTPGQGLQFLFEYFSETQRNKGNFPGRFSGRQFSNSRSEMNVSTLELGDSALYLCASSLGTFNQPQHFGDGTRLSIL.

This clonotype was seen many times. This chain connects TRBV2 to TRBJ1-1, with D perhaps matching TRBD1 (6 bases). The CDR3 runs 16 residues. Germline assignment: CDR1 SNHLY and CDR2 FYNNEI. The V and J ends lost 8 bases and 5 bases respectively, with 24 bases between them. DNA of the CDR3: TGTGCCAGCGGACTAGCTCTTGAGGGGGGCGAGACTGAAGCTTTCTTT. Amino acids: CASGLALEGGETEAFF.

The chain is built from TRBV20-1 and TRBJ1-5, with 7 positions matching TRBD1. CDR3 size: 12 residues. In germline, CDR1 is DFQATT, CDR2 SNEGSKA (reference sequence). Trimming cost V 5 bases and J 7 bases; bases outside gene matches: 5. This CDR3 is CSASTGNQPQHF. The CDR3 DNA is TGCAGTGCTTCGACAGGGAACCAGCCCCAGCATTTT.

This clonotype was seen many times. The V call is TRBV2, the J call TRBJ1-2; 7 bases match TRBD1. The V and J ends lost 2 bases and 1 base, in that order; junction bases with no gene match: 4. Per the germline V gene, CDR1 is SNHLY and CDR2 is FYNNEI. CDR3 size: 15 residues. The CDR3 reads CASSERDRNNYGYTF. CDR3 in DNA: TGTGCCAGCAGTGAACGGGACAGAAATAACTATGGCTACACCTTC.

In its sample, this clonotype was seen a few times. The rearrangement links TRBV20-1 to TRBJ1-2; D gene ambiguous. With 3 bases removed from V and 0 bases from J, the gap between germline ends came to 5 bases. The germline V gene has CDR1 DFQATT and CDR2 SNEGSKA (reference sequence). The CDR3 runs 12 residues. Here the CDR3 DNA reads TGCAGTGCTAGCCCCACTAACTATGGCTACACCTTC. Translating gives CSASPTNYGYTF.

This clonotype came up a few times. CDR3 nucleotides: TGCGCCAGCAGCTTATCGGGACAGTACACCGGGGAGCTGTTTTTT. It encodes CASSLSGQYTGELFF. The rearrangement uses TRBV5-1 and TRBJ2-2; 7 bases fit TRBD1. Trimming at V came to 2 bases and at J to 3 bases, leaving 4 bases not matched to a gene. Germline V CDR1 and CDR2: SGHRS, YFSETQ. The CDR3 is 15 residues long.

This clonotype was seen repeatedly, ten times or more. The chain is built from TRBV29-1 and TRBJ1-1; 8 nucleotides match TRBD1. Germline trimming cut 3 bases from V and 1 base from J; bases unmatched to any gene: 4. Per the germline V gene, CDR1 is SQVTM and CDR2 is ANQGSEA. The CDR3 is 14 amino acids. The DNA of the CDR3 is TGCAGCGTTGAGCACAGGGGGGAGAACACTGAAGCTTTCTTT. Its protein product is CSVEHRGENTEAFF.

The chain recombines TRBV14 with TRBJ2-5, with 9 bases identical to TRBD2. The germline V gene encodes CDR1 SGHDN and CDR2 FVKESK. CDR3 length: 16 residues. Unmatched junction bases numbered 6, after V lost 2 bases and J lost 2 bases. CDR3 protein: CASSQSLAGLQETQYF. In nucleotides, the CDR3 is TGTGCCAGCAGCCAAAGCCTAGCGGGGCTACAAGAGACCCAGTACTTC.

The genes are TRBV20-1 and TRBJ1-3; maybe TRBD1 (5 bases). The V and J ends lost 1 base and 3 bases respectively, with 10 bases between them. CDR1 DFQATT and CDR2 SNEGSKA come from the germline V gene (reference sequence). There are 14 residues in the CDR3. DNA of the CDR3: TGCAGTGCTAGAGCTGGGGGGAATGGAAACACCATATATTTT. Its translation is CSARAGGNGNTIYF.

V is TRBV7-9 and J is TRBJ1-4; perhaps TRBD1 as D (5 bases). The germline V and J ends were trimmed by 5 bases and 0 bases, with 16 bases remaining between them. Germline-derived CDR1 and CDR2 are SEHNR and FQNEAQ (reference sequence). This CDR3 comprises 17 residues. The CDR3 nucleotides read TGTGCCAGCAGCCGTGGTGGGGGGAGAGCAACTAATGAAAAACTGTTTTTT. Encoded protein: CASSRGGGRATNEKLFF.

CDR3 region: CASRRTNTIYF. The CDR3 region has the DNA TGTGCCAGCAGGCGGACGAACACCATATATTTT. V and J are TRBV2 and TRBJ1-3; D unresolved. Trimming took 6 bases from V and 7 from J, leaving 7 bases between them. The germline gives CDR1 SNHLY, CDR2 FYNNEI. The CDR3 has 11 residues.

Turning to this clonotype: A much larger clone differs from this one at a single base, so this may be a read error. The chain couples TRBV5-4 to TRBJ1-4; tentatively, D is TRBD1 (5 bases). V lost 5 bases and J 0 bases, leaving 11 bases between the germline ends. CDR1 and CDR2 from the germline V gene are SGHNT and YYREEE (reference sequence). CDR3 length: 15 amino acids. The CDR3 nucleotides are TGTGCCAGCAGGGGCCCGGGGGCAACTAATGAAAAACTGTTTTTT. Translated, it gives CASRGPGATNEKLFF.

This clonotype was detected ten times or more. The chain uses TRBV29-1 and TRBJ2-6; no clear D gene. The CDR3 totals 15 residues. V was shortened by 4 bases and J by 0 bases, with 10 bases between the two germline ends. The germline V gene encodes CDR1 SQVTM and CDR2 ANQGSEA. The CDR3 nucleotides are TGCAGCGTTGTGGAGAGGAGCTCTGGGGCCAACGTCCTGACTTTC. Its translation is CSVVERSSGANVLTF.